The rows below give T cell receptor beta chains drawn from one sample of a study of T cell responses to AZD1222 COVID-19 vaccine. Assay used: immunoSEQ multiplex PCR; TCRdb lists only in-frame clones, some missing. The table includes about 110,000 clones, around 81% detected once. The source material was peripheral blood, sampled on day 0 of AZD1222 vaccination. All receptors come from an adult in good health. CDR3s include the opening cysteine and the closing phenylalanine or tryptophan. A D gene is named only where the DNA matches it firmly. Size tells how often a clone was seen (once, few, many) or the class of an expanded clone, and some rows leave it out.

NA,TRBV28,TRBJ1-1,NA,CASSTHNFRTEAFF,TGTGCCAGCAGCACACACAACTTCCGTACTGAAGCTTTCTTT
TRBD1,TRBV7-2,TRBJ1-5,NA,CASSLGQGNQPQHF,TGTGCCAGCAGCTTAGGACAGGGGAATCAGCCCCAGCATTTT
NA,TRBV2,TRBJ1-2,NA,CASNPQTHTF,TGTGCCAGCAACCCGCAAACGCACACCTTC
NA,TRBV19,TRBJ1-2,few,CASSQGQHLNYGYTF,TGTGCCAGTAGTCAAGGACAGCACCTCAACTATGGCTACACCTTC
TRBD1,TRBV6-2/TRBV6-3,TRBJ2-7,NA,CASSYATGLYEQYF,TGTGCCAGCAGTTACGCGACAGGGCTCTACGAGCAGTACTTC
TRBD1,TRBV5-8,TRBJ1-2,NA,CASSLASPGQSNYGYTF,TGTGCCAGCAGCTTGGCCTCCCCGGGACAGAGTAACTATGGCTACACCTTC
NA,TRBV9,TRBJ1-2,NA,CASGSRGGSNYGYTF,TGTGCCAGCGGCAGTCGGGGGGGCTCTAACTATGGCTACACCTTC
TRBD1,TRBV18,TRBJ2-2,few,CASSTGGSSPGELFF,TGTGCCAGCTCGACAGGGGGGTCGAGCCCCGGGGAGCTGTTTTTT
TRBD2,TRBV24-1,TRBJ2-1,NA,CATSDRGGGWGNEQFF,TGTGCCACCAGTGATCGTGGGGGGGGATGGGGAAATGAGCAGTTCTTC
NA,TRBV4-3,TRBJ2-3,NA,CASSQGAGPTFTQYF,TGCGCCAGCAGCCAAGGGGCGGGACCGACCTTCACGCAGTATTTT
NA,TRBV25-1,TRBJ1-5,NA,CASRGQGDNQPQHF,TGTGCCAGCCGAGGGCAGGGCGACAATCAGCCCCAGCATTTT
NA,TRBV28,TRBJ1-5,NA,CASSLRATGGNQPQHF,TGTGCCAGCAGTTTACGGGCAACGGGGGGCAATCAGCCCCAGCATTTT
NA,TRBV6-2/TRBV6-3,TRBJ1-1,NA,CASSSVRVSTEAFF,TGTGCCAGCAGTTCCGTCAGGGTATCCACTGAAGCTTTCTTT
NA,TRBV24-1,TRBJ1-5,NA,CATSDSGQPQHF,TGTGCCACCAGTGATTCAGGCCAGCCCCAGCATTTT
NA,TRBV7-2,TRBJ1-2,NA,CASSLEPRGAGWGEGYTF,TGTGCCAGCAGCTTAGAGCCCCGCGGGGCAGGGTGGGGGGAAGGCTACACCTTC
NA,TRBV9,TRBJ1-4,few,CASSGGAWGTNEKLFF,TGTGCCAGCAGCGGCGGGGCTTGGGGGACTAATGAAAAACTGTTTTTT
NA,TRBV18,TRBJ2-2,NA,CASSPGLQNTGELFF,TGTGCCAGCTCACCTGGCTTACAGAACACCGGGGAGCTGTTTTTT
NA,TRBV7-9,TRBJ2-3,NA,CASSIAIVSRADTQYF,TGTGCCAGCAGCATAGCGATCGTTAGTAGGGCAGATACGCAGTATTTT
NA,TRBV9,TRBJ1-6,NA,CASRGGFRDSPLHF,TGTGCCAGCAGGGGTGGTTTTCGAGATTCACCCCTCCACTTT
NA,TRBV7-2,TRBJ2-3,NA,CASSSFRGNTQYF,TGTGCCAGCAGCTCCTTCAGAGGGAATACGCAGTATTTT
NA,TRBV18,TRBJ1-2,once,CASSPGGHQQFGYTF,TGTGCCAGCTCACCGGGCGGACACCAACAGTTTGGCTACACCTTC
NA,TRBV6-2/TRBV6-3,TRBJ1-4,NA,CASSYARERINEKLFF,TGTGCCAGCAGTTACGCCCGGGAACGGATTAATGAAAAACTGTTTTTT
NA,TRBV7-2,TRBJ2-1,NA,CASSPGGRLVNEQFF,TGTGCCAGCAGCCCCGGGGGCCGCCTAGTCAATGAGCAGTTCTTC
NA,TRBV5-8,TRBJ1-4,NA,CASSLRGNEKLFF,TGTGCCAGCAGCTTGCGGGGGAATGAAAAACTGTTTTTT
TRBD1,TRBV9,TRBJ2-5,once,CASSAGTGGPGRETQYF,TGTGCCAGCAGCGCCGGGACAGGGGGCCCGGGACGAGAGACCCAGTACTTC
NA,TRBV19,TRBJ2-7,NA,CASSLGDSPSYEQYF,TGTGCCAGTAGTCTGGGAGACAGTCCCTCCTACGAGCAGTACTTC
NA,TRBV7-6,TRBJ2-7,NA,CASSLARAGRASYEQYF,TGTGCCAGCAGCTTAGCGCGGGCGGGGCGGGCCTCCTACGAGCAGTACTTC
NA,TRBV7-8,TRBJ1-6,few,CASSPTFQGITPLHF,TGTGCCAGCAGCCCAACATTCCAGGGTATCACACCCCTCCACTTT
TRBD2,TRBV7-9,TRBJ2-3,NA,CAKTSGTSTDTQYF,TGTGCCAAGACTAGCGGGACAAGCACAGATACGCAGTATTTT
TRBD1,TRBV18,TRBJ1-2,NA,CASSPSDRGLLHIYGYTF,TGTGCCAGCTCACCCTCCGACAGGGGGTTACTACATATCTATGGCTACACCTTC
NA,TRBV5-8,TRBJ1-2,medium-sized,CAPEYGDGYGYTF,TGTGCCCCGGAGTATGGGGACGGCTATGGCTACACCTTC
TRBD1,TRBV7-2,TRBJ1-5,NA,CASSLDRGDSQPQHF,TGTGCCAGCAGCCTCGACAGGGGGGATAGTCAGCCCCAGCATTTT
NA,TRBV21-1,TRBJ2-1,NA,CASSNSGLAGHNEQFF,TGTGCCAGCAGCAACTCCGGACTAGCGGGACACAATGAGCAGTTCTTC
TRBD1,TRBV6-9,TRBJ1-1,NA,CASSVPLSGTGKKNTEAFF,TGTGCCAGCAGTGTGCCTCTCTCCGGGACAGGGAAAAAGAACACTGAAGCTTTCTTT
NA,TRBV6-5,TRBJ1-2,NA,CASSYSGTYGYTF,TGTGCCAGCAGTTACTCGGGTACCTATGGCTACACCTTC
TRBD1,TRBV6-5,TRBJ2-1,NA,CASSYLTGTGSDEQFF,TGTGCCAGCAGTTACCTGACCGGGACAGGGAGCGATGAGCAGTTCTTC
NA,TRBV3-1/TRBV3-2,TRBJ1-3,few,CASSPSQLGGRNTIYF,TGTGCCAGCAGCCCAAGTCAACTCGGGGGCAGAAACACCATATATTTT
TRBD1,TRBV5-6,TRBJ1-3,NA,CASSLNDRVSGNTIYF,TGTGCCAGCAGCTTAAATGACAGGGTCTCTGGAAACACCATATATTTT
NA,TRBV9,TRBJ2-1,NA,CASSVGAGRSYNEQFF,TGTGCCAGCAGCGTAGGAGCAGGGCGGTCCTACAATGAGCAGTTCTTC
NA,TRBV10-3,TRBJ1-1,NA,CAISEVGENTEAFF,TGTGCCATCAGTGAGGTGGGGGAAAACACTGAAGCTTTCTTT
TRBD1,TRBV2,TRBJ1-6,NA,CASSKDRASPLHF,TGTGCCAGCAGTAAGGACAGGGCCTCACCCCTCCACTTT
NA,TRBV28,TRBJ1-6,NA,CASSLLNSPLHF,TGTGCCAGCAGTTTACTGAATTCACCCCTCCACTTT